These 14 T cell receptor beta chains were sequenced from one sample in a study of shared clonotypes between healthy human individuals. Generated by immunoSEQ multiplex PCR, the TCRdb table keeps only in-frame clones and is missing some. The top ten hold 1.5% of the sample, which has some 1 million clones, about 70% seen once. Sequencing used memory CD4+ T cells sorted from blood. The subset here: CD45RA-negative fraction. The receptor source for this set is a man between 18 and 35 years old in good health.

Worth noting for this clone: A much larger clone is a single base away; this may be a read error. The rearrangement uses TRBV11-2 and TRBJ2-7; 10 positions match TRBD2. Germline assignment: CDR1 SGHAT and CDR2 FQNNGV. Germline trimming cut 5 bases from V and 4 bases from J; bases unmatched to any gene: 2. The CDR3 is made up of 13 amino acids. The CDR3 sequence is CASSRTSGYEQYF. The CDR3 DNA is TGTGCCAGCAGCCGGACTAGCGGTTACGAGCAGTACTTC.

This clone was seen more than once but under ten times. The rearrangement joins TRBV4-3 to TRBJ2-7; D is uncertain. V was trimmed by 0 bases and J by 4 bases, leaving 16 bases between them. The V gene's germline CDR1 is LGHNA and CDR2 YSLEER. The CDR3 contains 16 residues. As DNA, the CDR3 is TGCGCCAGCAGCCAAGATCAGAACAGAGCCCTTTACGAGCAGTACTTC. Translated: CASSQDQNRALYEQYF.

CDR3 sequence: CASSHPGNTGELFF. CDR3 nucleotides: TGTGCCAGCAGTCACCCAGGGAACACCGGGGAGCTGTTTTTT. The rearrangement uses TRBV9 and TRBJ2-2; D gene unclear. The CDR3 is 14 residues long. CDR1 SGDLS and CDR2 YYNGEE come from the germline V gene. V was shortened by 5 bases and J by 1 base, with 9 bases between the two germline ends.

Here the CDR3 reads CASSFQGVPNSPLHF. In DNA form, the CDR3 reads TGTGCCAGCAGCTTTCAGGGGGTTCCTAATTCACCCCTCCACTTT. V usage is TRBV7-8 and J usage is TRBJ1-6; TRBD1 matches 7 bases. Germline V gives CDR1 SGHVS, CDR2 FQNEAQ. V was clipped by 3 bases and J by 6 bases; unmatched bases: 5. This CDR3 region has 15 residues.

CDR3 sequence reads: CASSYTLGQGGYGYTF. CDR3 nucleotides: TGTGCCAGCAGTTACACACTCGGACAGGGAGGGTATGGCTACACCTTC. The chain is built from TRBV6-5 and TRBJ1-2; 8 bases align to TRBD1. Germline V gene data show CDR1 as MNHEY and CDR2 as SVGAGI. The CDR3 totals 16 residues. J was trimmed by 5 bases and V by 2 bases; bases with no gene match: 10.

The chain employs TRBV7-9 and TRBJ1-1; D might be TRBD1 (5 bases). Germline values: CDR1 SEHNR, CDR2 FQNEAQ (reference sequence). CDR3 size: 14 residues. Trimming took off 2 bases at V and 2 bases at J, with 9 bases between the two ends. The CDR3: CASSLLQGNTEAFF. The DNA of the CDR3 is TGTGCCAGCAGCTTACTCCAGGGTAACACTGAAGCTTTCTTT.

This chain joins TRBV15 and TRBJ2-6, with 12 bases aligning to TRBD1. Germline-derived CDR1 and CDR2 are LNHNV and YYDKDF (reference sequence). V lost 5 bases to trimming and J lost 3 bases; unmatched junction nucleotides: 5. This CDR3 is built from 17 residues. The CDR3, as DNA: TGTGCCACCAGCGGGGGACAGGGGGCGCTTGGGGCCAACGTCCTGACTTTC. Protein: CATSGGQGALGANVLTF.

The rearrangement joins TRBV6-1 to TRBJ2-3; 8 bases align to TRBD1. Germline V gives CDR1 MNHNS, CDR2 SASEGT. The CDR3 is made up of 14 amino acids. With V trimmed by 5 bases and J by 3 bases, 4 bases remained unmatched. This CDR3 reads CASSQGARTDTQYF. In DNA, the CDR3 is TGTGCCAGCAGTCAGGGGGCGCGGACAGATACGCAGTATTTT.

This clone was detected once. The rearrangement links TRBV7-2 to TRBJ2-5, with 10 bases matching TRBD2. Trimming took 1 base from V and 3 from J; bases not matched to a gene: 5. The CDR3 runs 16 residues. Germline CDR1 and CDR2: SGHTA and FQGNSA. CDR3 sequence reads: CASSLESSGGKETQYF. The CDR3, as DNA: TGTGCCAGCAGCTTAGAGTCTAGCGGGGGAAAAGAGACCCAGTACTTC.

J is TRBJ2-4 and V is TRBV5-6; D is ambiguous. The length of the CDR3 is 14 residues. Trimming removed 4 bases at V and 1 base at J, with 9 bases between. The germline V gene has CDR1 SGHDT and CDR2 YYEEEE. CDR3: CASSLIEAKNIQYF. The CDR3 bases are TGTGCCAGCAGCCTCATTGAGGCCAAAAACATTCAGTACTTC.

This clone showed up just a few times. V usage is TRBV11-3 and J usage is TRBJ2-5; 8 bases are a match to TRBD2. The CDR3 runs to 15 residues. Germline CDR1 is SGHNT and CDR2 is YENEEA. V lost 3 bases, J lost 5 bases, and 8 bases stayed unmatched. CDR3 sequence reads: CASSLSSGDTETQYF. The DNA of the CDR3 is TGTGCCAGCAGCTTGAGTAGCGGGGATACGGAGACCCAGTACTTC.

This clone occurred once. The chain combines TRBV7-9 with TRBJ2-7; D not certain. Per germline, CDR1 SEHNR and CDR2 FQNEAQ (reference sequence). V dropped 5 bases and J dropped 0 bases, with 8 bases sitting between them. CDR3 length: 13 residues. The CDR3 region is CASSQDVSYEQYF. The CDR3 DNA sequence: TGTGCCAGCAGCCAGGACGTCTCCTACGAGCAGTACTTC.

Concerning this clone itself: Other nucleotide sequences from this sample produce the same CDR3. The rearrangement links TRBV19 to TRBJ1-6, with D possibly matching TRBD1 (5 bases). This CDR3 is built from 15 residues. The germline V and J ends were trimmed by 6 bases and 0 bases, with 9 bases remaining between them. Germline V gene sequence: CDR1 LNHDA, CDR2 SQIVND (reference sequence). The CDR3 nucleotides read TGTGCCAGTAGCCAGGGAAGCTCCTATAATTCACCCCTCCACTTT. Amino acids: CASSQGSSYNSPLHF.

The chain employs TRBV5-1 and TRBJ1-5; 8 bases map to TRBD1. The V and J ends lost 9 bases and 5 bases, in that order; junction bases with no gene match: 16. The CDR3 has 16 residues. Per germline, CDR1 SGHRS and CDR2 YFSETQ. DNA for the CDR3: TGCGCCACCCAAAATATAGACAGGGGCGCATATCAGCCCCAGCATTTT. Translation gives CATQNIDRGAYQPQHF.